Listed here are 29 T cell receptor beta chains from one sample, sequenced in a study of CD8 T cells in ankylosing spondylitis. TCRdb ran MiXCR on the 5' RACE reads and lists one entry per CDR3 protein. The table includes about 69,000 distinct CDR3 sequences, roughly 5.3% detected once. Sequenced: blood, either unsorted or a sorted T cell fraction (not recorded which). The receptors originated from a male donor with ankylosing spondylitis or in good health (not recorded which).

This clonotype showed up many times. This chain links TRBV28 with TRBJ2-7, with D possibly matching TRBD2 (6 bases). Trimming shortened V by 9 bases and J by 2 bases, and 17 bases separated the two germline ends. CDR1 is MDHEN and CDR2 is SYDVKM in the germline V gene. The CDR3 runs to 14 residues. The CDR3 region has the DNA TGTGCCAGTTACCGGGGGACTTCCACCTACGAGCAGTACTTC. Translating gives CASYRGTSTYEQYF.

Only a few counts were recorded for this clonotype. V usage is TRBV20-1 and J usage is TRBJ2-7, with 7 bases lining up with TRBD2. CDR1 is DFQATT and CDR2 is SNEGSKA in the germline V gene (reference sequence). V trimming: 2 bases; J trimming: 7 bases; junction bases outside the gene matches: 5. The CDR3 spans 12 residues. CDR3 DNA sequence: TGCAGTGCTAGACCTTGGGGGGGAGAGCAGTACTTC. Translating gives CSARPWGGEQYF.

This clonotype came up many times. The genes are TRBV15 and TRBJ2-1; D ambiguous. Trimming cost V 3 bases and J 0 bases, with 9 bases left between them. Germline CDR1 LNHNV, CDR2 YYDKDF (reference sequence). The CDR3 sequence is 15 residues long. The CDR3 nucleotides are TGTGCCACCAGCAGGGGTGTGGGCTCCTACAATGAGCAGTTCTTC. Translating gives CATSRGVGSYNEQFF.

This clonotype was counted at least ten times. J is TRBJ1-1 and V is TRBV5-6; the D is unclear. V lost 4 bases and J lost 0, with 10 bases in between. The CDR3 loop spans 14 amino acids. Germline V gene sequence: CDR1 SGHDT, CDR2 YYEEEE. The DNA of the CDR3 is TGTGCCAGCAGCGCTTGGGGTTTGAACACTGAAGCTTTCTTT. Translated: CASSAWGLNTEAFF.

A note on this clonotype: One end of the junction does not line up with germline, which may come from a read error. The V and J genes are TRBV5-1 and TRBJ2-7; D may be TRBD1 or TRBD2 (5 bases each). Germline CDR1 reads SGHRS; CDR2 reads YFSETQ. This CDR3 has 14 residues. CDR3 region: CASSLGGRNYERYF. CDR3 DNA: TGCGCCAGCAGCTTGGGGGGACGCAACTACGAGCGGTACTTC. Filled out from reference TRBV5-1 and TRBJ2-7, the complete variable domain reads KAGVTQTPRYLIKTRGQQVTLSCSPISGHRSVSWYQQTPGQGLQFLFEYFSETQRNKGNFPGRFSGRQFSNSRSEMNVSTLELGDSALYLCASSLGGRNYERYFGPGTRLTVT.

This clonotype was detected ten times or more. This CDR3 reads CASSVGAGGREQYF. Here the CDR3 DNA reads TGTGCCAGCAGCGTAGGGGCGGGAGGTCGCGAGCAGTACTTC. V gene TRBV9 combines with J gene TRBJ2-7, with 8 bases aligning to TRBD2. The CDR3 is 14 amino acids. The V and J ends lost 0 bases and 6 bases, in that order; junction bases with no gene match: 5. Germline lookup yields CDR1 SGDLS and CDR2 YYNGEE. Full variable domain (remainder filled in from reference TRBV9 and TRBJ2-7): DSGVTQTPKHLITATGQRVTLRCSPRSGDLSVYWYQQSLDQGLQFLIQYYNGEERAKGNILERFSAQQFPDLHSELNLSSLELGDSALYFCASSVGAGGREQYFGPGTRLTVT.

This clonotype was seen at least ten times. This sequence joins TRBV7-7 and TRBJ2-7, with 8 bases matching TRBD1. Germline lookup yields CDR1 SSHAT and CDR2 FNYEAQ (reference sequence). The CDR3 is 13 residues long. Trimming removed 5 bases from V and 5 bases from J; junction bases left unmatched: 5. The chain's CDR3 is CASSPQDRDEQYF. CDR3 coding DNA: TGTGCCAGCAGCCCCCAGGACAGGGACGAGCAGTACTTC.

In this sample, this clonotype turned up many times. The CDR3 is CASSREEGSEQFF. CDR3 coding DNA: TGCGCCAGCAGCCGTGAGGAGGGGAGTGAGCAGTTCTTC. J is TRBJ2-1 and V is TRBV5-1, with D perhaps matching TRBD2 (6 bases). The CDR3 extends over 13 amino acids. The germline V gene encodes CDR1 SGHRS and CDR2 YFSETQ. V was shortened by 4 bases and J by 9 bases, with 14 bases between the two germline ends.

This clonotype came up many times. CDR3 in amino acids: CASSPTVANTGELFF. The CDR3 DNA reads TGTGCCAGCAGCCCGACAGTAGCGAACACCGGGGAGCTGTTTTTT. The V gene is TRBV12-3 or TRBV12-4, the J gene TRBJ2-2; TRBD1 might be the D (5 bases). Trimming stripped 6 bases from V and 0 bases from J, with 11 bases between. The CDR3 has 15 amino acids.

This clonotype was detected many times. The V and J genes are TRBV29-1 and TRBJ2-7; D may match TRBD1 or TRBD2 (5 bases each). The CDR3 extends over 14 amino acids. CDR1 and CDR2 from the germline V gene are SQVTM and ANQGSEA. The ends were cut back, 4 bases at V and 0 bases at J, with 13 bases in the middle. The chain's CDR3 is CSVVPGTSSYEQYF. The CDR3 bases are TGCAGCGTTGTGCCAGGGACCAGCTCCTACGAGCAGTACTTC.

A word on this clonotype: One end of the junction fails to match germline, which may point to a read error. The chain has TRBV19 and TRBJ1-1; D unclear. The CDR3 is 14 residues long. Germline V gene data show CDR1 as LNHDA and CDR2 as SQIVND (reference sequence). The CDR3 is CASRIGPLNTEAFF. The CDR3 bases are TGTGCCAGTAGAATAGGACCATTGAACACTGAAGCTTTCTTT.

There are many counts of this clonotype. The genes are TRBV5-8 and TRBJ2-5; 8 bases match TRBD1. The germline V gene encodes CDR1 SGHTS and CDR2 YDEGEE. The CDR3 spans 16 residues. The V gene end was trimmed by 4 bases and the J gene end by 4 bases; junction bases not matched to a gene: 12. The CDR3 is CASSQPLRTGRETQYF. CDR3 DNA: TGTGCCAGCAGCCAACCGCTTCGGACAGGGCGAGAGACCCAGTACTTC.

This clonotype was counted at least ten times. This chain uses TRBV7-8 with TRBJ2-3; D possibly corresponds to TRBD2 (5 bases). This CDR3 comprises 18 residues. Per germline, CDR1 SGHVS and CDR2 FQNEAQ. V gave up 4 bases and J gave up 0 bases, with 20 bases separating them. The CDR3: CASSSGRPAGLSTDTQYF. CDR3 DNA: TGTGCCAGCAGCTCCGGGCGCCCTGCGGGCCTGAGCACAGATACGCAGTATTTT.

This clonotype was seen many times. The genes are TRBV4-1 and TRBJ2-4; D perhaps matches TRBD2 (6 bases). Trimming pared 4 bases from V and 8 bases from J, leaving 18 bases between. Germline-derived CDR1 and CDR2 are MGHRA and YSYEKL. The CDR3 extends over 15 amino acids. The CDR3 DNA reads TGCGCCAGCAGCCTAAGTGAGGGGACGGGGGACATTCAGTACTTC. Its translation is CASSLSEGTGDIQYF.

The sample holds one count of this clonotype. At one of its ends the junction is not consistent with the germline gene, which may arise from a read error. The J gene is TRBJ2-1, the V gene TRBV7-6; D tentatively fits TRBD1 or TRBD2 (5 bases each). This CDR3 has 16 amino acids. Per germline, CDR1 SGHVS and CDR2 FNYEAQ. The CDR3 sequence is CVSSLVRGPSYNEQFF. In DNA form, the CDR3 reads TGTGTCAGCAGCTTAGTGAGGGGACCCTCCTACAATGAGCAGTTCTTC.

This clonotype came up many times. V usage is TRBV5-1 and J usage is TRBJ2-2; D may be TRBD1 (5 bases). The V gene lost 4 bases and the J gene lost 1 base, with 14 bases spanning the gap. This CDR3 contains 16 residues. Germline-derived CDR1 and CDR2 are SGHRS and YFSETQ. The CDR3 sequence: CASSLHRSLNTGELFF. The CDR3 nucleotides read TGCGCCAGCAGCCTTCACAGGTCCTTGAACACCGGGGAGCTGTTTTTT.

In nucleotides, the CDR3 is TGTGCCAGCAGTGAAACCTCCGTTAATGAAAAACTGTTTTTT. It translates to CASSETSVNEKLFF. The chain has TRBV2 and TRBJ1-4; D uncertain. Trimming removed 2 bases at V and 4 bases at J, with 8 bases between. The CDR3 has 14 amino acids. CDR1 and CDR2 from the germline V gene are SNHLY and FYNNEI.

This clonotype was recorded at least ten times. J is TRBJ2-2 and V is TRBV4-1, with TRBD1 as a possible D gene (5 bases). CDR1 and CDR2 from the germline V gene are MGHRA and YSYEKL. The V end lost 4 bases, the J end lost 4 bases, and 16 bases lay between the germline ends. CDR3 length: 16 amino acids. In DNA form, the CDR3 reads TGCGCCAGCAGCCCGCCCTCAGGGTGGAGCACCGGGGAGCTGTTTTTT. Translation gives CASSPPSGWSTGELFF.

This clonotype was counted many times. The rearrangement uses TRBV6-1 and TRBJ2-1; 14 bases line up with TRBD2. V lost 7 bases to trimming and J lost 7 bases; unmatched junction nucleotides: 6. Per the germline V gene, CDR1 is MNHNS and CDR2 is SASEGT. The CDR3 is 15 amino acids. The CDR3 coding sequence is TGTGCCAGCACCCGACTAGCGGGGGGGAAAAATGAGCAGTTCTTC. Its translation: CASTRLAGGKNEQFF.

This clonotype was observed many times. This rearrangement joins TRBV7-2 to TRBJ2-2; no reliable D call. This CDR3 is 17 amino acids long. CDR1 and CDR2 (germline): SGHTA, FQGNSA. The germline V and J ends were trimmed by 1 base and 2 bases, with 14 bases remaining between them. This CDR3 is CASSLGTLAANTGELFF. CDR3 in DNA: TGTGCCAGCAGCTTAGGGACCTTAGCAGCAAACACCGGGGAGCTGTTTTTT.

This clonotype has ten or more counts. The V call is TRBV10-3, the J call TRBJ2-7; a weak D match, TRBD1 (5 bases). The CDR3 consists of 14 residues. Trimming shortened V by 6 bases and J by 5 bases, and 17 bases separated the two germline ends. CDR1 and CDR2 (germline): ENHRY, SYGVKD. The CDR3 region has the DNA TGTGCCATCAGAACGGACACAGTATCCCACGAGCAGTACTTC. It yields the protein CAIRTDTVSHEQYF.

Regarding this clonotype: A read error may be the cause here, since a much bigger clone is one base away. V gene TRBV7-2 combines with J gene TRBJ2-7; 7 positions match TRBD1. The CDR3 consists of 14 residues. Germline V gene sequence: CDR1 SGHTA, CDR2 FQGNSA. In DNA, the CDR3 is TGTGCCGGCAGCCCCGGGACAGAGGGCTACGAGCAGTACTTC. Translated: CAGSPGTEGYEQYF.

Only a few counts were recorded for this clonotype. The V gene is TRBV29-1, the J gene TRBJ1-2, with D possibly being TRBD1 (5 bases). Germline lookup yields CDR1 SQVTM and CDR2 ANQGSEA. The CDR3 is made up of 12 amino acids. The V end was cut by 3 bases, the J end by 5 bases, with 10 bases between. The CDR3 sequence is CSVESGGYGYTF. The DNA of the CDR3 is TGCAGCGTTGAGTCCGGGGGTTATGGCTACACCTTC.

This clonotype has ten or more counts. The V call is TRBV21-1, the J call TRBJ1-5; TRBD1 is the table's D call and was not checked against the DNA. TRBV21-1 is a pseudogene segment. The CDR3 runs to 17 residues. CDR3 nucleotide sequence: TGTGCCAGCAGCATCAAAAGGCCGACAGCTAGCAATCAGCCCCAGCATTTT. Translating gives CASSIKRPTASNQPQHF.

This clonotype has at least ten counts. The rearrangement uses TRBV19 and TRBJ2-7, with 7 bases that match TRBD1. This CDR3 has 14 residues. V lost 3 bases and J lost 3; bases outside the gene matches: 5. Looked up from germline, CDR1 is LNHDA and CDR2 is SQIVND (reference sequence). The CDR3 DNA is TGTGCCAGTAGTATCAAGGGGGCGGTCTACGAGCAGTACTTC. This sequence encodes CASSIKGAVYEQYF.

This clonotype appeared many times. The J gene is TRBJ2-3, the V gene TRBV28; tentative D call: TRBD1 (5 bases). CDR1 and CDR2 from the germline V gene are MDHEN and SYDVKM. The ends were cut back, 5 bases at V and 5 bases at J, with 20 bases in the middle. The CDR3 is 16 amino acids. The CDR3 DNA is TGTGCCAGCAGTCAATCTTCACCATTCGACAGAGATACGCAGTATTTT. This gives the protein CASSQSSPFDRDTQYF.

This clonotype was counted at least ten times. One junction end disagrees with the germline gene, perhaps due to a read error. This sequence joins TRBV28 and TRBJ2-1; D is perhaps TRBD2 (6 bases). The CDR3 is 13 residues long. Germline assignment: CDR1 MDHEN and CDR2 SYDVKM. CDR3 in amino acids: CASSPRPGSGRLF. The CDR3 DNA reads TGTGCCAGCAGTCCCCGGCCGGGCTCAGGGAGGCTCTTC. Filled out from reference TRBV28 and TRBJ2-1, the complete variable domain reads DVKVTQSSRYLVKRTGEKVFLECVQDMDHENMFWYRQDPGLGLRLIYFSYDVKMKEKGDIPEGYSVSREKKERFSLILESASTNQTSMYLCASSPRPGSGRLFGPGTRLTVL.

As to this clonotype: Compared with germline, one end of the junction differs, possibly owing to a read error. V gene TRBV18 combines with J gene TRBJ2-5, with D possibly matching TRBD1 (6 bases). CDR1 is KGHSH, CDR2 LQKENI, per germline. The CDR3 sequence is 13 residues long. In DNA, the CDR3 is TGTGTCAGCTCAATCGGACAGCAAGAGACCCAGTACTTC. It codes for CVSSIGQQETQYF.

This clonotype was picked up many times. This chain joins TRBV28 and TRBJ2-4; no clear D gene. The length of the CDR3 is 14 residues. Trimming took off 4 bases at V and 3 bases at J, with 10 bases between the two ends. The germline gives CDR1 MDHEN, CDR2 SYDVKM. CDR3 residues: CASSSLMGKNIQYF. The CDR3 DNA is TGTGCCAGCAGTTCGCTCATGGGCAAAAACATTCAGTACTTC.